Included here is one T cell receptor beta chain sequence, with context. Sequenced by immunoSEQ multiplex PCR; TCRdb stores in-frame clones only, minus some. The table has fewer than 200,000 clones, around 82% seen once; the top ten hold around 1.2%. This record belongs to a study of blood T cell repertoires in COVID-19. Germline V gives CDR1 SGHNT, CDR2 YENEEA. This CDR3 region has 19 residues. With 4 bases removed from V and 2 bases from J, the gap between germline ends came to 24 bases. The origin of this receptor is a man in his 60s who had recovered from COVID-19. This sequence joins TRBV11-3 and TRBJ2-1; perhaps TRBD2 as D (5 bases). The specimen was peripheral blood. CDR3 nucleotides: TGTGCCAGCAGCTCCCCCACCGCCGGGAAACCTCCCACCTACAATGAGCAGTTCTTC. Translated: CASSSPTAGKPPTYNEQFF.